This T cell receptor beta chain was sequenced for a study of response to subunit inactivated influenza vaccine. This clonotype was counted ten times or more. V lost 2 bases to trimming and J lost 7 bases, with 18 bases between them. The CDR3 is made up of 15 amino acids. CDR1 and CDR2 (germline): SGHDT, YYEEEE. TCRdb passed the RT-PCR reads through MiXCR, listing each CDR3 protein once. This table has 550,000 to 800,000 distinct CDR3 sequences, about 15% appearing once. This TCR derives from a man aged 50 or older who received an inactivated influenza vaccine. The gene calls are TRBV5-6 and TRBJ1-1, with a tentative D call TRBD1 (5 bases). The material was PBMCs from blood, obtained roughly 2 weeks before vaccination. The CDR3 reads CASSFLATVGVEAFF. The CDR3 nucleotides are TGTGCCAGCAGCTTTTTGGCGACAGTTGGTGTTGAAGCTTTCTTT.